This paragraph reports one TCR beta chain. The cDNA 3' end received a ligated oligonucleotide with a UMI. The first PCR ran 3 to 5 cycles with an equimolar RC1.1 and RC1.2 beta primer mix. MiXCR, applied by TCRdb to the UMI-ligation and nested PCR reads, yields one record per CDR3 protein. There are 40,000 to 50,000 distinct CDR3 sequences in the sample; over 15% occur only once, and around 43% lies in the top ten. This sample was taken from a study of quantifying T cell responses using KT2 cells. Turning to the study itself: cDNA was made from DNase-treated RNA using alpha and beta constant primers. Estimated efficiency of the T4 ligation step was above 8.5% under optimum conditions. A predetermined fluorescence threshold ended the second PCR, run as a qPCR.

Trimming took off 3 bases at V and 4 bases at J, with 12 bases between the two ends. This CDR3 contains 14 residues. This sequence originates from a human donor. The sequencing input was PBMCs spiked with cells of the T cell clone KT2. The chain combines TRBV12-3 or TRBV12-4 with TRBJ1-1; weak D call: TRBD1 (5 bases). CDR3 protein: CASSFQGTGTEAFF. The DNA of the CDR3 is TGTGCCAGCAGTTTCCAGGGAACGGGCACTGAAGCTTTCTTT.